The 14 T cell receptor beta chains presented below share a single source sample, sequenced in a study of CD8 T cells in Susac syndrome. Reverse transcription of roughly 0.5 to 1 ug RNA was carried out with random hexamers. TCRdb analysed the immunoSEQ multiplex PCR reads with MiXCR anew, one entry per CDR3 protein. The sample lists roughly 120,000 distinct CDR3 sequences; approximately 93% were seen once. Material: CD4+ T cells from PBMCs. The receptors originated from a human donor with multiple sclerosis.

The chain combines TRBV30 with TRBJ1-2; D gene ambiguous. The V gene lost 3 bases and the J gene lost 6 bases, with 17 bases spanning the gap. The CDR3 runs 14 residues. Germline V gene lookup returns CDR1 GTSNPN and CDR2 SVGIG (reference sequence). The CDR3 DNA is TGTGCCTGGAGGGTCCCCTCGTGGGGTAATGGCTACACCTTC. Translated: CAWRVPSWGNGYTF.

V and J are TRBV19 and TRBJ2-6; D remains ambiguous. The germline V gene encodes CDR1 LNHDA and CDR2 SQIVND (reference sequence). This CDR3 spans 15 amino acids. Trimming pared 6 bases from V and 0 bases from J, leaving 9 bases between. As DNA, the CDR3 is TGTGCCAGTAGAAAAGTTAACTCTGGGGCCAACGTCCTGACTTTC. This sequence encodes CASRKVNSGANVLTF.

The rearrangement uses TRBV4-2 and TRBJ1-1; unclear D gene. From germline, CDR1 is LGHNA and CDR2 YNFKEQ. The CDR3 has 14 amino acids. Deletions cut 5 bases from V and 1 base from J, with 11 bases between. The CDR3 DNA reads as TGTGCCAGCAGCGGTCGGCGAGGGAACACTGAAGCTTTCTTT. Protein product: CASSGRRGNTEAFF.

The rearrangement joins TRBV7-9 to TRBJ2-5; a weak D match, TRBD2 (5 bases). The germline gives CDR1 SEHNR, CDR2 FQNEAQ (reference sequence). There are 14 residues in the CDR3. The V end lost 1 base, the J end lost 7 bases, and 13 bases lay between the germline ends. This chain's CDR3 is CASSLVTAGTTQYF. DNA for the CDR3: TGTGCCAGCAGCTTAGTAACGGCGGGTACGACCCAGTACTTC.

This rearrangement joins TRBV7-9 to TRBJ2-1, with D maybe TRBD1 (5 bases). The CDR3 totals 12 residues. V was shortened by 8 bases and J by 8 bases, with 13 bases between the two germline ends. Germline CDR1 SEHNR, CDR2 FQNEAQ (reference sequence). CDR3 nucleotide sequence: TGTGCCAGCTTCCAGGGTACGGATGAGCAGTTCTTC. Its translation: CASFQGTDEQFF.

The V gene is TRBV12-3 or TRBV12-4, the J gene TRBJ1-5; D not resolved. Between the trimmed V and J ends, which lost 5 bases and 11 bases, there was a span of 13 bases. The CDR3 loop spans 12 amino acids. DNA for the CDR3: TGTGCCAGCAGTCGGGGTCCCTCAACCCAGCATTTT. Its translation is CASSRGPSTQHF.

The chain couples TRBV27 to TRBJ2-5, with TRBD2 matching 9 bases. The J segment lost 4 bases and the V segment lost 6 bases, leaving 9 bases of the junction unmatched. Germline CDR1 reads MNHEY; CDR2 reads SMNVEV (reference sequence). The CDR3 contains 15 residues. The CDR3 nucleotides are TGTGCCAGCAGCGACGGGACTAGCTTCCGAGAGACCCAGTACTTC. It codes for CASSDGTSFRETQYF.

The chain uses TRBV5-1 and TRBJ1-5, with D perhaps TRBD1 (6 bases). The CDR3 covers 15 residues. Germline CDR1 is SGHRS and CDR2 is YFSETQ. Between the trimmed V and J ends, which lost 5 bases and 4 bases, there was a span of 16 bases. The CDR3: CASSRTGRRNQPQHF. CDR3 bases: TGCGCCAGCAGTCGAACAGGGAGAAGGAATCAGCCCCAGCATTTT.

This clonotype came up once. The V call is TRBV12-3 or TRBV12-4, the J call TRBJ1-2; D possibly corresponds to TRBD1 (6 bases). V was cut by 1 base and J by 7 bases, with 13 bases left in between. The CDR3 is made up of 14 amino acids. DNA of the CDR3: TGTGCCAGCAGTTTAGGCAGGGGAGCCGGTGGCTACACCTTC. This sequence encodes CASSLGRGAGGYTF.

This clonotype has only a few counts. The chain carries TRBV18 and TRBJ1-5; D is perhaps TRBD1 (5 bases). Trimming took off 3 bases at V and 6 bases at J, with 9 bases between the two ends. Germline-derived CDR1 and CDR2 are KGHSH and LQKENI. The CDR3 extends over 13 amino acids. The CDR3 DNA sequence: TGTGCCAGCTCACCTCCCGGGGGTCAGCCCCAGCATTTT. This encodes CASSPPGGQPQHF.

This clonotype was picked up one time. The V and J genes are TRBV20-1 and TRBJ1-2; 8 bases match TRBD1. In germline, CDR1 is DFQATT, CDR2 SNEGSKA (reference sequence). The CDR3 runs 16 residues. V lost 0 bases, J lost 1 base, and 7 bases stayed unmatched. The CDR3 DNA follows: TGCAGTGCTAGAGACCCCAGACAGGGGAATAACTATGGCTACACCTTC. The encoded protein is CSARDPRQGNNYGYTF.

The chain carries TRBV5-1 and TRBJ2-6; D is uncertain. Germline V gene data show CDR1 as SGHRS and CDR2 as YFSETQ. Trimming took 0 bases from V and 4 from J, leaving 8 bases between them. The CDR3 totals 15 residues. The CDR3 loop reads CASSLAPLGANVLTF. CDR3 in DNA: TGCGCCAGCAGCTTGGCCCCTCTCGGGGCCAACGTCCTGACTTTC.

This clonotype occurred once. V and J are TRBV4-1 and TRBJ2-1; the D gene is possibly TRBD2 (5 bases). V lost 1 base to trimming and J lost 7 bases, with 14 bases between them. The CDR3 is made up of 15 amino acids. CDR1 is MGHRA and CDR2 is YSYEKL in the germline V gene. CDR3 region: CASSQGLLGFNEQFF. CDR3 DNA: TGCGCCAGCAGCCAAGGCCTACTAGGTTTTAATGAGCAGTTCTTC.

Here the CDR3 reads CSVQVGSSDQPQHF. The CDR3 region has the DNA TGCAGCGTCCAGGTGGGAAGCTCTGATCAGCCCCAGCATTTT. The rearrangement uses TRBV29-1 and TRBJ1-5, with D hard to call. V shed 6 bases and J shed 5 bases, with 17 bases lying between them. Germline V gives CDR1 SQVTM, CDR2 ANQGSEA. The CDR3 sequence is 14 residues long.